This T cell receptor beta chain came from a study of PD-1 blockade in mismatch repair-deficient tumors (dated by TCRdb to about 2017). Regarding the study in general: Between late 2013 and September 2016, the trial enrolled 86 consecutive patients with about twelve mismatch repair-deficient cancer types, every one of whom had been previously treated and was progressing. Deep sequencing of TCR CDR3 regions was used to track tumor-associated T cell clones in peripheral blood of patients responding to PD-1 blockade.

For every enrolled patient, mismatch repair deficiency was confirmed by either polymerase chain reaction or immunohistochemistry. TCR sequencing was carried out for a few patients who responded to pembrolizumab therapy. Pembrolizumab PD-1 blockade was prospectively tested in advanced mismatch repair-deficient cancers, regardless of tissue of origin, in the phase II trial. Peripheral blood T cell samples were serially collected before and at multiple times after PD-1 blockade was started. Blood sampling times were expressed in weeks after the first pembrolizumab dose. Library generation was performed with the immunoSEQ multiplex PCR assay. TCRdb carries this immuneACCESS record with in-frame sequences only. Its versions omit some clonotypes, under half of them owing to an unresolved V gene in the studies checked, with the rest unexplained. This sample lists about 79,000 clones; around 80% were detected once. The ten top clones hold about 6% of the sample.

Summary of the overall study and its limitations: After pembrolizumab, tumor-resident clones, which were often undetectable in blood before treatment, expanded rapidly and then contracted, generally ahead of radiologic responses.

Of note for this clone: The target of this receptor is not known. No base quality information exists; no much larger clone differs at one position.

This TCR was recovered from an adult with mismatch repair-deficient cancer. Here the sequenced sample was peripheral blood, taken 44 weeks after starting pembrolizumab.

The CDR3 corresponds to CASSLNQGRQETQYF. The nucleotide sequence reads as follows: TGCGCCAGCAGCTTGAATCAGGGAAGACAAGAGACCCAGTACTTC. Here the chain combines TRBV5-1 and TRBJ2-5; TRBD1 is perhaps the D gene, given 5 matching bases. CDR1 and CDR2 (SGHRS, YFSETQ) derive from the germline V gene. Counted from cysteine to phenylalanine, this CDR3 has 15 amino acids. The only DNA kept is the CDR3, 45 bases in frame from the first base. Trimming removed 1 base from V and 2 bases from J, leaving 12 bases between the germline ends.